These T cell receptor beta chains were read from a single sample in a study of blood T cell repertoires in COVID-19. TCRdb's copy holds only in-frame clones and misses some; the assay was immunoSEQ multiplex PCR. The table lists some 57,000 clones, around nine tenths of them singletons. Sequenced: peripheral blood. The receptor source for this set is a human donor in a cohort sampled during active COVID-19. The CDR3 runs from the conserved cysteine through the conserved F or W.

v_call: TRBV18
cdr3_aa: CASSPGTERAYEQYF

v_call: TRBV6-6
cdr3_aa: CASSPGTGHPPKDYEQYF

v_call: TRBV11-2
cdr3_aa: CASSFDSNTEAFF

v_call: TRBV18
cdr3_aa: CASSPEAGGTGNTIYF

v_call: TRBV27
cdr3_aa: CASSPGTGLFEQYF

v_call: TRBV30
cdr3_aa: CAWKIRGVGTDTQYF

v_call: TRBV19
cdr3_aa: CASNRLAGGEQFF

v_call: TRBV6-5
cdr3_aa: CASILLRGGQNTQYF

v_call: TRBV9
cdr3_aa: CASSVGGSGRTGELFF

v_call: TRBV7-3
cdr3_aa: CASSQSGGAYNEQFF

v_call: TRBV19
cdr3_aa: CASQDRSSGNTIYF

v_call: TRBV6-5
cdr3_aa: CASSPGTGPYEQYF

v_call: TRBV6-6
cdr3_aa: CASTLLAGYEQYF

v_call: TRBV18
cdr3_aa: CASSPPGTADEKLFF

v_call: TRBV15
cdr3_aa: CATSTESTDTQYF

v_call: TRBV7-9
cdr3_aa: CASSPLDRVGEQYF

v_call: TRBV7-2
cdr3_aa: CASHRVGDIQYF

v_call: TRBV3-1/TRBV3-2
cdr3_aa: CASSPSDRQNTEAFF

v_call: TRBV15
cdr3_aa: CATDRSGTDTQYF

v_call: TRBV5-5
cdr3_aa: CASSLVQGSNYGYTF

v_call: TRBV28
cdr3_aa: CAAYRGRLDGYTF

v_call: TRBV28
cdr3_aa: CASHRQGPYEQYF

v_call: TRBV21-1
cdr3_aa: CASSKGRLNEQFF

v_call: TRBV13
cdr3_aa: CASSFLLAGGGGYNEQFF

v_call: TRBV7-2
cdr3_aa: CASSLGTSGRGNEQFF

v_call: TRBV7-2
cdr3_aa: CASSEDRVGSPLHF

v_call: TRBV15
cdr3_aa: CATSRGGTAVIYTF

v_call: TRBV15
cdr3_aa: CATSVTGPWETQYF

v_call: TRBV5-6
cdr3_aa: CASSFPKGALADEQFF

v_call: TRBV10-3
cdr3_aa: CAISDRGTEAFF

v_call: TRBV4-1
cdr3_aa: CASSQDRVSSYEQYF

v_call: TRBV7-8
cdr3_aa: CASSPRWFGGETQYF

v_call: TRBV9
cdr3_aa: CASSAGRRQTQYF

v_call: TRBV4-2
cdr3_aa: CASSQVAGVTEAFF

v_call: TRBV6-6
cdr3_aa: CASSLVAAYNEQFF

v_call: TRBV19
cdr3_aa: CASSRTSGTGELFF

v_call: TRBV20-1
cdr3_aa: CSARADYEQYF

v_call: TRBV7-9
cdr3_aa: CASSFSGGRTYNEQFF

v_call: TRBV7-3
cdr3_aa: CASSLRIPGTSGNTIYF

v_call: TRBV5-1
cdr3_aa: CASSFGGAGGNNEQFF

v_call: TRBV6-5
cdr3_aa: CASSYRASGLTGELFF